The clone carrying this T cell receptor (beta chain) showed up just a few times. The antigen is undetermined. An even split of each subset's genomic DNA across several immunoSEQ plates was performed. The authors ran unsorted PBMC replicate PCRs on 300 ng DNA, 32,000 or so T cell genomes. This table comes from immunoSEQ multiplex PCR, and its TCRdb copy is limited to in-frame clones, with some not included. The sample lists about 470,000 clones, 70% to 80% occurring once. The source of the sample is a study of shared clonotypes between healthy human individuals. General study points: The study sampled only blood, and tissue repertoires likely differ.

Extraction of genomic DNA in unsorted samples used about 90 million PBMCs. Germline V lookup: CDR1 ENHRY, CDR2 SYGVKD. The CDR3 runs to 12 residues. Sequencing was carried out using PBMCs. This TCR was recovered from a woman in her thirties or forties in good health. Some clones in this sample may be carry-over from other donors' samples. The rearrangement joins TRBV10-3 to TRBJ2-5; D may be TRBD1 (5 bases). The J call could be wrong; TRBJ2-7 is a better fit for the DNA end. Written as DNA, the CDR3 is TGTGCCATCAGTGGGCAGGGTTACGAGCAGTACTTC. The encoded protein is CAISGQGYEQYF.